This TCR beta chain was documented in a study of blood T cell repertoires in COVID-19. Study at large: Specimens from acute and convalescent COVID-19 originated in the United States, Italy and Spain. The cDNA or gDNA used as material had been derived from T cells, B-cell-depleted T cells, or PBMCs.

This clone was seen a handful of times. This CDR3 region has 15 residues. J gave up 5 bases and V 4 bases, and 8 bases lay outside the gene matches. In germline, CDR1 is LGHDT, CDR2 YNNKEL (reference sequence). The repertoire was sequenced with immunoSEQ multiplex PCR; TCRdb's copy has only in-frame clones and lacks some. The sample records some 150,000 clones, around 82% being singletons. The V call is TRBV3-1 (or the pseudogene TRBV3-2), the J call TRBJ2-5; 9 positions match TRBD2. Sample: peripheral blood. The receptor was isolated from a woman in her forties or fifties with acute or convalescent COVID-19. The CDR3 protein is CASSRSGGNLETQYF. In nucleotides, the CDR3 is TGTGCCAGCAGCCGTAGCGGGGGTAATTTGGAGACCCAGTACTTC.